This T cell receptor (beta chain) was recorded in a study of T cells in Graves' hyperthyroidism and ophthalmopathy (dated by TCRdb to about 2019). General notes on the study: To identify distinguishing TCR V-J signatures, a discovery cohort of about a hundred patients was used, comprising 40 to 45 with Graves' ophthalmopathy and 55 to 65 with stable Graves' hyperthyroidism. Prospective prediction of ophthalmopathy was tested in an independent validation cohort of fewer than 20 hyperthyroidism patients and some 17 patients who later progressed to ophthalmopathy. The approximately 100 discovery patients were divided at random into training and test sets in a 7:3 ratio. After blood sampling, hyperthyroidism patients were treated with methimazole at a starting dose of 30 mg daily, and ophthalmopathy patients were treated with high-dose intravenous methylprednisolone. TCR Vbeta CDR3 sequencing of 135 peripheral blood samples (over 40 ophthalmopathy, 75 hyperthyroidism and about 17 progressor patients) is reported in the paper. Thyroid tissue and blood T-cell repertoires from roughly 6 Graves' hyperthyroidism patients were also compared in the study. General conclusions and limits of the study: During validation, the model predicted progression to ophthalmopathy a median of approximately 6.5 months ahead of onset, with around 71% sensitivity and more than 72% specificity. No statistical method was used to set the sample size in advance, and investigators knew the group allocation. Blood samples also contained most of the expanded thyroid clonotypes (frequency above 0.001), which suggests that blood repertoires may reflect thyroid immune responses. Ophthalmopathy was separated from stable hyperthyroidism by a 13 V-J signature model, with over 85% sensitivity and approximately 84% specificity obtained in cross-validation and 80%/75% obtained in testing.

The CDR1 and CDR2 encoded by the germline V gene are MDHEN and SYDVKM. There are 13 amino acids in the CDR3, from cysteine to phenylalanine inclusive. Only the CDR3 portion is preserved as DNA: 39 bases, with reading frame beginning at the first base. The junction carries 11 bases between V and J, which are trimmed by 5 bases and 4 bases respectively. As for this clonotype: This clone's antigen is unknown. Base qualities were left out, and no much larger clone turns up one base away.

Stable Graves' hyperthyroidism was defined as the absence of progression to ophthalmopathy over 18 months of follow-up. Hyperthyroidism patients were aged 18 to 65 years and newly diagnosed, with disease duration of less than 2 months. Patients with uncontrolled infections, other autoimmune diseases, pregnancy or lactation were excluded. Diagnoses were established on the basis of clinical symptoms, serum thyroxine and TRAb, thyroid ultrasound, and orbital computed tomography. Total RNA was extracted with Trizol reagent, and quality was checked on an Agilent 2100 Bioanalyzer. TCR beta CDR3 regions were amplified from RNA transcripts. The TCR CDR3 was subjected to a first round of RT-PCR using the HTBI primer set and the Qiagen OneStep RT-PCR kit. The libraries were constructed in a second round of multiplex PCR and then size-selected and purified. Sequencing of the libraries was done on an Illumina HiSeq2000 using paired-end 100 bp reads. From the authors' description of their analysis: SOAPnuke was used to process the raw data, removing reads that contained adapters or uncalled bases, had a mean Phred below 15, or lacked an exact match to the constant primer or identifier. COPE v1.2.5 was used to merge the high-quality paired reads, and each unique nucleotide sequence was defined as a clonotype. MiTCR v1.1 was used to align clonotypes to the IMGT TRBV, TRBD and TRBJ reference segments. The analysis included only V-J combinations with a frequency above 0.0001, which together covered roughly 99% of the repertoires. A TCS score was defined as the ratio of F50 (clonal expansion) to E x V (chaos), with BLOSUM62-based TCRdist applied between CDR3 peptides within each V-J. Welch's t-statistics and random forest reduced roughly 500 V-J features to 13, which were used in a naive Bayes classifier (R e1071). The Morisita-Horn index was used to measure how similar the thyroid and blood repertoires were. In-frame beta chains were kept once TCRdb had trimmed the public reads at Q25 with fastp and called clones with MiXCR. Rows matching on CDR3 protein sequence are summarized as one entry with the most common DNA and genes. For this entry, the V and J calls and clone size follow TCRdb and not the study's own pipeline. Counted in this sample were 89,000 or so distinct CDR3 sequences; roughly 37% of them appeared once. Clones ranked in the top ten supply roughly 10% of the sample.

This TCR was recovered from a woman aged 25 to 39 with Graves' hyperthyroidism. Source material: peripheral blood or thyroid tissue (not recorded which). The rearranged chain carries TRBV28 and TRBJ1-2; no D gene call is confident. This receptor carries the CDR3 CASSVYGVYGYTF. The DNA reads TGTGCCAGCAGTGTATATGGGGTCTATGGCTACACCTTC.